The sequence of this T cell receptor (beta chain) was determined in a study of technical replicates of blood from a handful of donors. Clones were read by immunoSEQ multiplex PCR, and TCRdb kept only the in-frame ones, dropping some. In the table there are 60,000 to 70,000 clones, roughly 98% of which are singletons. The receptor was isolated from a human donor in good health. The sequenced sample was T cells isolated from PBMCs.

In nucleotides, the CDR3 is TGTGCCACCAGCAGAGATAGAATGCTTAGCACAGATACGCAGTATTTT. Translating it yields CATSRDRMLSTDTQYF. The V call is TRBV15, the J call TRBJ2-3; no firm D call. Germline-derived CDR1 and CDR2 are LNHNV and YYDKDF (reference sequence). The CDR3 is 16 residues long. Between the trimmed V and J ends, which lost 0 bases and 0 bases, there was a span of 10 bases.